The clone carrying this T cell receptor beta chain was detected ten times or more. The entry originates in a study of spatial heterogeneity in lung cancer. Overall study context: Beta-chain sequences were consistently detected more often than alpha-chain sequences.

Via MiXCR, TCRdb re-called the 5' RACE reads, giving one row per CDR3 protein. The sample lists 45,000 or so distinct CDR3 sequences, 10% to 15% occurring once. Noted time point: sample taken at primary tumor resection. Unsorted whole RNA samples from tumor, nontumor lung or frozen PBMC were sequenced. Germline V lookup: CDR1 DFQATT, CDR2 SNEGSKA (reference sequence). Trimming shortened V by 6 bases and J by 7 bases, and 19 bases separated the two germline ends. The CDR3 covers 15 residues. The chain employs TRBV20-1 and TRBJ1-6; TRBD1 is a possible D gene (5 bases). The receptor was isolated from a female donor with early-stage non-small cell lung cancer. The sample here was PBMCs, taken at surgery. For the CDR3, the DNA is TGCAGTGCCTACGAACGACAGAAACTGAATTCACCCCTCCACTTT. It specifies CSAYERQKLNSPLHF.